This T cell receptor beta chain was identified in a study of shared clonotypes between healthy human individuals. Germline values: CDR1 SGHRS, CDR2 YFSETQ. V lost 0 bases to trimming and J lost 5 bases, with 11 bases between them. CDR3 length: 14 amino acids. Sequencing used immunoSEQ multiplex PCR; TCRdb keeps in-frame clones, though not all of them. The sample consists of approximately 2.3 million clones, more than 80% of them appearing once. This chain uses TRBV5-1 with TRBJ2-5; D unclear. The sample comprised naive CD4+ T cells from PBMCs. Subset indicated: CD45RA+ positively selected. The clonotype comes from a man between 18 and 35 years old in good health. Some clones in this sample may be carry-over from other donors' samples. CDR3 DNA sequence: TGCGCCAGCAGCTTGGCCGGGCCTCGGGAGACCCAGTACTTC. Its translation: CASSLAGPRETQYF. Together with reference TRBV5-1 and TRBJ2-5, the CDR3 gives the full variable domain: KAGVTQTPRYLIKTRGQQVTLSCSPISGHRSVSWYQQTPGQGLQFLFEYFSETQRNKGNFPGRFSGRQFSNSRSEMNVSTLELGDSALYLCASSLAGPRETQYFGPGTRLLVL.